A single sample gave rise to the 21 T cell receptor beta chains below, sequenced in a study of PD-1 blockade in classical Hodgkin lymphoma. The assay was immunoSEQ multiplex PCR, and TCRdb's table has in-frame clones only and misses some. The sample holds 45,000 to 60,000 clones, 81% seen once. No patient escaped relapse after autologous stem cell transplantation, and brentuximab vedotin exposure varied. The starting material was peripheral blood mononuclear cells (PBMCs), obtained at baseline. These receptor sequences come from a human donor with classical Hodgkin lymphoma.

The rearrangement links TRBV7-2 to TRBJ2-2; 12 bases align to TRBD1. CDR1 SGHTA and CDR2 FQGNSA come from the germline V gene. The CDR3 has 17 amino acids. With V trimmed by 6 bases and J by 7 bases, 12 bases remained unmatched. The chain's CDR3 is CASSWAGQGALNGELFF. DNA for the CDR3: TGTGCCAGCAGTTGGGCGGGACAGGGGGCGCTAAACGGGGAGCTGTTTTTT.

The chain uses TRBV15 and TRBJ2-6, with 10 positions matching TRBD1. CDR1 and CDR2 from the germline V gene are LNHNV and YYDKDF (reference sequence). The CDR3 is made up of 18 amino acids. The ends lost 5 bases at V and 0 bases at J; junction bases unmatched: 7. The CDR3 DNA reads as TGTGCCACCAGCCCAGGACAGGGGGAACTCTCTGGGGCCAACGTCCTGACTTTC. Translation: CATSPGQGELSGANVLTF. The full variable domain, completed using reference TRBV15 and TRBJ2-6, is DAMVIQNPRYQVTQFGKPVTLSCSQTLNHNVMYWYQQKSSQAPKLLFHYYDKDFNNEADTPDNFQSRRPNTSFCFLDIRSPGLGDTAMYLCATSPGQGELSGANVLTFGAGSRLTVL.

This chain connects TRBV4-1 to TRBJ1-2, with D perhaps TRBD1 (6 bases). The CDR3 has 18 amino acids. Germline CDR1 and CDR2: MGHRA and YSYEKL. V lost 1 base and J 7 bases, leaving 25 bases between the germline ends. The DNA for the CDR3 is TGCGCCAGCAGCCAAGTGATCATCGAAGGTTGGGGGGCCAGTGGCTACACCTTC. Translated, it gives CASSQVIIEGWGASGYTF.

The chain employs TRBV12-5 and TRBJ2-1; 14 positions agree with TRBD2. The V segment lost 4 bases and the J segment 7 bases; nucleotides outside the gene matches: 9. CDR1 and CDR2 from the germline V gene are LGHNT and FRNRAP. The CDR3 extends over 17 amino acids. For the CDR3, the DNA is TGTGCTAGTGGTTCTACCCTGACTAGCGGGAGGGGGAATGAGCAGTTCTTC. Protein sequence: CASGSTLTSGRGNEQFF.

The genes are TRBV30 and TRBJ1-5; D is possibly TRBD1 (5 bases). From germline, CDR1 is GTSNPN and CDR2 SVGIG (reference sequence). The ends were cut back, 3 bases at V and 4 bases at J, with 16 bases in the middle. The CDR3 totals 15 residues. CDR3 amino acids: CAWSGGGLGNQPQHF. DNA for the CDR3: TGTGCCTGGAGCGGGGGAGGGTTGGGAAATCAGCCCCAGCATTTT.

The rearrangement uses TRBV19 and TRBJ2-3; 12 bases align to TRBD2. CDR1 LNHDA and CDR2 SQIVND come from the germline V gene (reference sequence). The CDR3 has 19 residues. The junction had 14 bases not matched to a gene; V was cut back by 1 base and J by 6 bases. CDR3 amino acids: CASSIVLRASGRAEDTQYF. The CDR3 DNA follows: TGTGCCAGTAGTATAGTTCTCCGGGCTAGCGGGAGGGCGGAGGATACGCAGTATTTT.

The gene calls are TRBV7-9 and TRBJ1-2; possible D gene TRBD1, 5 bases. This CDR3 has 12 amino acids. V lost 5 bases and J lost 7, with 11 bases in between. Germline CDR1 reads SEHNR; CDR2 reads FQNEAQ (reference sequence). This CDR3 reads CASSDQGAGYTF. The DNA for the CDR3 is TGTGCCAGCAGCGACCAGGGTGCTGGCTACACCTTC.

This clone has more than one count but fewer than ten. This sequence joins TRBV6-1 and TRBJ1-5, with 7 nucleotides matching TRBD1. Trimming cost V 3 bases and J 0 bases; bases outside gene matches: 2. The germline V gene encodes CDR1 MNHNS and CDR2 SASEGT. The CDR3 spans 15 residues. CDR3 residues: CASSETGNSNQPQHF. CDR3 coding DNA: TGTGCCAGCAGTGAGACAGGGAATAGCAATCAGCCCCAGCATTTT.

Only a few counts were recorded for this clone. V usage is TRBV7-9 and J usage is TRBJ1-1, with TRBD1 as a possible D gene (5 bases). The CDR3 length is 15 residues. The V gene's germline CDR1 is SEHNR and CDR2 FQNEAQ (reference sequence). V was shortened by 3 bases and J by 3 bases, with 14 bases between the two germline ends. The CDR3 bases are TGTGCCAGCAGCTTTAGTGGACAATGGTACACTGAAGCTTTCTTT. This gives the protein CASSFSGQWYTEAFF. Looking up the rest from reference TRBV7-9 and TRBJ1-1 gives the full variable domain: DTGVSQNPRHKITKRGQNVTFRCDPISEHNRLYWYRQTLGQGPEFLTYFQNEAQLEKSRLLSDRFSAERPKGSFSTLEIQRTEQGDSAMYLCASSFSGQWYTEAFFGQGTRLTVV.

This chain links TRBV27 with TRBJ1-4, with TRBD1 identical over 7 bases. The junction had 14 bases not matched to a gene; V was cut back by 6 bases and J by 7 bases. CDR3 length equals 16 residues. CDR1 is MNHEY and CDR2 is SMNVEV in the germline V gene (reference sequence). Here the CDR3 DNA reads TGTGCCAGCAGCCCGACCCGACAGGGACCGTTTGAAAAACTGTTTTTT. It encodes CASSPTRQGPFEKLFF.

This chain uses TRBV28 with TRBJ2-7, with D unclear. Trimming shortened V by 3 bases and J by 3 bases, and 12 bases separated the two germline ends. The CDR3 has 14 residues. Germline lookup yields CDR1 MDHEN and CDR2 SYDVKM. The CDR3 reads CASSLDGRHYEQYV. CDR3 bases: TGTGCCAGCAGTTTGGACGGGCGGCACTACGAGCAGTACGTC.

J is TRBJ2-7 and V is TRBV5-3; weak D call: TRBD2 (6 bases). TRBV5-3 is labeled an ORF, and its function is uncertain. Trimming removed 1 base at V and 0 bases at J, with 20 bases between. The length of the CDR3 is 18 residues. The CDR3 DNA is TGTGCCAGAAGCTTGCTCTTTTTGGAGCGGGCCAGCTCCTACGAGCAGTACGTC. This gives the protein CARSLLFLERASSYEQYV.

This chain uses TRBV11-3 with TRBJ2-7, with a possible D match to TRBD2 (6 bases). Germline V gene data show CDR1 as SGHNT and CDR2 as YENEEA. The CDR3 has 12 residues. The V and J ends lost 5 bases and 4 bases respectively, with 9 bases between them. Here the CDR3 reads CASSPAGYEQYV. CDR3 nucleotides: TGTGCCAGCAGCCCGGCGGGGTACGAGCAGTACGTC.

The V gene is TRBV19, the J gene TRBJ2-7; TRBD2 agrees at 9 bases. V lost 5 bases, J lost 2 bases, and 16 bases stayed unmatched. The germline CDR1 and CDR2 sequences are LNHDA and SQIVND (reference sequence). The CDR3 length is 18 residues. The DNA for the CDR3 is TGTGCCAGTAGTCGGCGCCCTCCTCTCGCGGGAGGGCCCTACGAGCAGTACGTC. Its translation: CASSRRPPLAGGPYEQYV.

CDR3 residues: CASKMDLLKGTQYF. The CDR3 coding sequence is TGTGCCAGCAAGATGGACCTCCTCAAGGGTACGCAGTATTTT. V is TRBV2 and J is TRBJ2-3; D is unresolved. Germline V gene sequence: CDR1 SNHLY, CDR2 FYNNEI. The germline V and J ends were trimmed by 7 bases and 8 bases, with 19 bases remaining between them. The CDR3 is made up of 14 amino acids.

This chain joins TRBV6-5 and TRBJ1-5; D may be TRBD1 (5 bases). The CDR3 length is 13 residues. Germline V gene data show CDR1 as MNHEY and CDR2 as SVGAGI. V was pared by 5 bases and J by 6 bases, with 11 bases between. DNA for the CDR3: TGTGCCAGCAGTCGCTCAAGGGGTCAGCCCCAGCATTTT. Amino acids: CASSRSRGQPQHF.

The rearrangement uses TRBV11-3 and TRBJ1-1; possible D gene TRBD1, 5 bases. The V gene lost 2 bases and the J gene lost 3 bases, with 10 bases spanning the gap. Per germline, CDR1 SGHNT and CDR2 YENEEA. This CDR3 is 14 amino acids long. CDR3 sequence: CASSLRGRDTEAFF. CDR3 nucleotides: TGTGCCAGCAGCTTAAGGGGCAGGGACACTGAAGCTTTCTTT.

This chain links TRBV10-3 with TRBJ2-1; 8 bases map to TRBD2. Germline V lookup: CDR1 ENHRY, CDR2 SYGVKD. This CDR3 comprises 17 residues. J was trimmed by 0 bases and V by 7 bases; bases with no gene match: 11. The CDR3 is CAINLGESGSSYNEQFF. In nucleotides, the CDR3 is TGTGCCATCAACCTCGGGGAAAGCGGGAGCTCCTACAATGAGCAGTTCTTC.

The gene calls are TRBV30 and TRBJ2-1; no firm D call. The V and J ends lost 0 bases and 9 bases respectively, with 6 bases between them. Germline V gene lookup returns CDR1 GTSNPN and CDR2 SVGIG (reference sequence). CDR3 length: 11 residues. The CDR3 spells CAWSVLFEQFF. The CDR3 bases are TGTGCCTGGAGTGTCTTGTTTGAGCAGTTCTTC.

The V call is TRBV7-6, the J call TRBJ2-7; possible D gene TRBD1, 6 bases. The CDR3 has 15 amino acids. V lost 5 bases, J lost 0 bases, and 14 bases lay in between. Per germline, CDR1 SGHVS and CDR2 FNYEAQ. The CDR3 DNA reads as TGTGCCAGCAGCCCCCCAGGGGCGGGCTCCTACGAGCAGTACTTC. Residues: CASSPPGAGSYEQYF.

The chain uses TRBV7-2 and TRBJ1-1; D uncertain. This CDR3 has 13 amino acids. Germline V gene sequence: CDR1 SGHTA, CDR2 FQGNSA. V gave up 3 bases and J gave up 2 bases, with 7 bases separating them. The CDR3 nucleotides read TGTGCCAGCAGCTTGTACGGCAACACTGAAGCTTTCTTT. As protein: CASSLYGNTEAFF.